This TCR beta chain emerged from a study of CD8+CD57+ T cells in acquired aplastic anemia. Across the study: DNA from sorted CD4+ and CD8+ cells averaged roughly 3.2 ug. Study-level findings and limits: Significant differences in CD8+ Simpson's diversity were not observed between patients and controls.

The V and J ends lost 2 bases and 3 bases respectively, with 8 bases between them. The CDR3 is made up of 14 amino acids. Germline CDR1 and CDR2: SGHVS and FQNEAQ. Comments on this clonotype: Its matching antigen is unknown.

Both TCR beta VDJ combination and CDR3 sequence profiling were carried out. Genomic DNA was the template for this profiling. Each CDR3 protein is one row after TCRdb ran MiXCR on the reads. The repertoire holds fewer than 85,000 distinct CDR3 sequences, with around 70% as singletons. Patients chosen for sequencing had CD8+CD57+ cells that had expanded, as shown by flow cytometry. Severe acquired aplastic anemia was present in every patient. All patients were therapy-naive when blood was sampled. This receptor was obtained from a human donor with aplastic anemia. Source material: sorted CD4+, CD8+, or CD8+CD57+ T cells (not recorded which) from PBMCs. This sequence joins TRBV7-8 and TRBJ2-1, with TRBD2 as a possible D gene (6 bases). CDR3 in amino acids: CASSLQTSYNEQFF. CDR3 nucleotide sequence: TGTGCCAGCAGCTTACAGACTAGCTACAATGAGCAGTTCTTC.